One and the same sample provided the 15 T cell receptor beta chains below, sequenced in a study of PD-1 blockade in classical Hodgkin lymphoma. Time point reported: cycle 4 day 1 (C4D1), after less than 7 weeks of nivolumab. Every one of the patients relapsed after autologous stem cell transplantation (brentuximab vedotin exposure was variable). Clones were read by immunoSEQ multiplex PCR, and TCRdb kept only the in-frame ones, dropping some. The sample comprises about 6,900 clones, 65% to 90% of which are singletons, and around two fifths rests with the top ten. Sequencing was performed on peripheral blood mononuclear cells (PBMCs), taken before the fourth cycle of nivolumab. The receptors derive from a human donor with classical Hodgkin lymphoma.

Only one count was recorded for this clone. The chain carries TRBV2 and TRBJ2-3, with no clear D. Germline-derived CDR1 and CDR2 are SNHLY and FYNNEI. The CDR3 length is 11 residues. Trimming left V 6 bases short and J 3 bases short, with 4 bases between. The CDR3, as DNA: TGTGCCAGCAGAGAGACAGATACGCAGTATTTT. It codes for CASRETDTQYF.

The chain is built from TRBV5-4 and TRBJ1-1, with 7 bases fitting TRBD1. V gave up 4 bases and J gave up 9 bases; unmatched junction bases: 15. Germline lookup yields CDR1 SGHNT and CDR2 YYREEE (reference sequence). This CDR3 has 15 residues. In DNA form, the CDR3 reads TGTGCCAGCAGCGTGACCCCCGGGACAGATAAAAAAGCTTTCTTT. Its translation: CASSVTPGTDKKAFF. Based on the CDR3 plus reference TRBV5-4 and TRBJ1-1, the full variable domain is ETGVTQSPTHLIKTRGQQVTLRCSSQSGHNTVSWYQQALGQGPQFIFQYYREEENGRGNFPPRFSGLQFPNYSSELNVNALELDDSALYLCASSVTPGTDKKAFFGQGTRLTVV.

The chain couples TRBV18 to TRBJ1-3; possible D gene TRBD1, 6 bases. This CDR3 has 16 residues. V lost 3 bases and J 1 base, leaving 13 bases between the germline ends. From germline, CDR1 is KGHSH and CDR2 LQKENI. CDR3 region: CASSPLTGLSGNTIYF. CDR3 sequence (DNA): TGTGCCAGCTCACCCTTGACAGGTCTATCTGGAAACACCATATATTTT. Variable domain in full (rest from reference TRBV18 and TRBJ1-3): NAGVMQNPRHLVRRRGQEARLRCSPMKGHSHVYWYRQLPEEGLKFMVYLQKENIIDESGMPKERFSAEFPKEGPSILRIQQVVRGDSAAYFCASSPLTGLSGNTIYFGEGSWLTVV.

The V call is TRBV5-1, the J call TRBJ2-1; D may be TRBD2 (5 bases). The CDR3 runs 17 residues. CDR1 is SGHRS and CDR2 is YFSETQ in the germline V gene. V shed 0 bases and J shed 8 bases, with 21 bases lying between them. CDR3 sequence (DNA): TGCGCCAGCAGCTTGGAAGGACGTAGCGCTGGCGTGGATGAGCAGTTCTTC. It is translated as CASSLEGRSAGVDEQFF.

The rearrangement joins TRBV4-1 to TRBJ2-5; D is possibly TRBD2 (5 bases). V gave up 2 bases and J gave up 2 bases, with 15 bases separating them. The CDR3 spans 16 residues. Germline-derived CDR1 and CDR2 are MGHRA and YSYEKL. CDR3 bases: TGCGCCAGCAGCCAACCGGGGTTTGGACTTCAAGAGACCCAGTACTTC. Protein: CASSQPGFGLQETQYF.

As DNA, the CDR3 is TGTGCCAGCAGCCTGGGACAGGGGAACTATGGCTACACCTTC. Protein product: CASSLGQGNYGYTF. This chain links TRBV5-6 with TRBJ1-2; TRBD1 aligns across 10 bases. The trim removed 4 bases at V and 2 bases at J, leaving 2 bases unmatched. The CDR3 covers 14 residues. The V gene's germline CDR1 is SGHDT and CDR2 YYEEEE. Looking up the rest from reference TRBV5-6 and TRBJ1-2 gives the full variable domain: DAGVTQSPTHLIKTRGQQVTLRCSPKSGHDTVSWYQQALGQGPQFIFQYYEEEERQRGNFPDRFSGHQFPNYSSELNVNALLLGDSALYLCASSLGQGNYGYTFGSGTRLTVV.

This clone appeared once. The J gene is TRBJ2-1, the V gene TRBV11-2; 10 bases are shared with TRBD2. The junction had 8 bases not matched to a gene; V was cut back by 1 base and J by 5 bases. CDR1 and CDR2 (germline): SGHAT, FQNNGV. There are 17 residues in the CDR3. The CDR3 bases are TGTGCCAGCAGCTTAGTGACTAGCGGGCTACTAAACAATGAGCAGTTCTTC. This encodes CASSLVTSGLLNNEQFF.

On this clone: Lacking the conserved final phenylalanine or tryptophan, this CDR3 likely reflects a read error. Because the CDR3's place on the DNA is in doubt, the DNA is left out and the CDR3 is given as listed by TCRdb. The J gene is TRBJ2-7, the V gene TRBV21-1; the D call in the table, TRBD2, was not verified against the DNA. TRBV21-1 has pseudogene status. The CDR3 adds up to 8 amino acids, both ends counted. The CDR3 here is CASRAGEG.

The chain employs TRBV6-6 and TRBJ1-4, with TRBD1 as a possible D gene (6 bases). From germline, CDR1 is MNHNY and CDR2 SVGAGI (reference sequence). Trimming shortened V by 5 bases and J by 8 bases, and 15 bases separated the two germline ends. CDR3 size: 14 residues. CDR3 bases: TGTGCCAGCAGTCTCAGGGGATCTGGGGAAAAACTGTTTTTT. Translated: CASSLRGSGEKLFF.

The genes are TRBV27 and TRBJ2-1; the D is unclear. Trimming pared 2 bases from V and 6 bases from J, leaving 11 bases between. This CDR3 is built from 14 residues. Looked up from germline, CDR1 is MNHEY and CDR2 is SMNVEV (reference sequence). In nucleotides, the CDR3 is TGTGCCAGCAGTTTAGGGCAGAGTCGCAATGAGCAGTTCTTC. Residues: CASSLGQSRNEQFF.

The J gene is TRBJ2-3, the V gene TRBV30, with TRBD2 matching 9 bases. Germline assignment: CDR1 GTSNPN and CDR2 SVGIG (reference sequence). The CDR3 has 15 residues. With V trimmed by 3 bases and J by 8 bases, 12 bases remained unmatched. Here the CDR3 reads CAWSPVSGRKPTQYF. DNA of the CDR3: TGTGCCTGGAGCCCTGTGAGCGGGAGGAAACCTACGCAGTATTTT.

The rearrangement uses TRBV6-5 and TRBJ1-1; the D gene is possibly TRBD1 (6 bases). Germline CDR1 and CDR2: MNHEY and SVGAGI. Between the trimmed V and J ends, which lost 8 bases and 1 base, there was a span of 11 bases. There are 13 residues in the CDR3. Here the CDR3 DNA reads TGTGCCAGCGGAGGGACAAAGAACACTGAAGCTTTCTTT. It specifies CASGGTKNTEAFF.

The CDR3 loop is CASSLIDRVDYGYTF. The CDR3 coding sequence is TGTGCCAGCAGCTTAATCGACAGGGTGGATTATGGCTACACCTTC. The V gene is TRBV5-5, the J gene TRBJ1-2; the match to TRBD1 covers 7 bases. The V and J ends lost 2 bases and 5 bases, in that order; junction bases with no gene match: 9. The CDR3 has 15 residues. CDR1 SGHKS and CDR2 YYEKEE come from the germline V gene (reference sequence).

This sequence joins TRBV6-6 and TRBJ1-1; 11 nucleotides match TRBD1. The CDR3 has 15 amino acids. Germline V gene sequence: CDR1 MNHNY, CDR2 SVGAGI (reference sequence). Losses at the gene ends were 5 bases for V and 1 base for J; bases not matched to a gene: 3. CDR3 sequence: CASSGQGATNTEAFF. The DNA for the CDR3 is TGTGCCAGCAGTGGACAGGGGGCTACGAACACTGAAGCTTTCTTT.

J is TRBJ1-4 and V is TRBV5-6; D is unclear. This CDR3 has 13 residues. Germline loops: CDR1 SGHDT, CDR2 YYEEEE. Trimming stripped 4 bases from V and 8 bases from J, with 12 bases between. The CDR3 loop reads CASSVTGGEKLFF. CDR3 DNA sequence: TGTGCCAGCAGCGTGACGGGAGGGGAAAAACTGTTTTTT.